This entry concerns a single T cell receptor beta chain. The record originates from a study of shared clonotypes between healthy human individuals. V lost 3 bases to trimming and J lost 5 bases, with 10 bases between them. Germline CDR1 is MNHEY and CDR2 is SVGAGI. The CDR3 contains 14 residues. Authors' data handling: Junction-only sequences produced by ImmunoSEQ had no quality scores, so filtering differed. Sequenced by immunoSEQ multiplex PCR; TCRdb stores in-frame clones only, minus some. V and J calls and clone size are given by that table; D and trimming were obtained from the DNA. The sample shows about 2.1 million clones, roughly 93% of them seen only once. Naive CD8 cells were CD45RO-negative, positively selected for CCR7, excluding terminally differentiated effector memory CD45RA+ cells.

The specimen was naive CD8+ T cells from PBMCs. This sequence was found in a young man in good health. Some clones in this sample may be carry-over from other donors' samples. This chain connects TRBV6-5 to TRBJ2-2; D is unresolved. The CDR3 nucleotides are TGTGCCAGCAGTTATAGTCTGTTGACCGGGGAGCTGTTTTTT. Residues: CASSYSLLTGELFF.